These T cell receptor beta chains were read from a single sample in a study of spatial heterogeneity in lung cancer. TCRdb ran MiXCR on the 5' RACE reads and lists one entry per CDR3 protein. The table has some 110,000 distinct CDR3 sequences, more than 9% seen once. Sequenced material: PBMCs, taken at follow-up. These TCRs come from a male donor with early-stage non-small cell lung cancer. Each CDR3 is given with its conserved first and last residue. The D gene is left open where the match is weak. The listing skips clone size in some rows; elsewhere it reads once, few, many or a size class.

j_call | v_call | clone_size | d_call | cdr3_nt | cdr3_aa
TRBJ1-1 | TRBV3-1 | many | NA | TGTGCCAGCAGCCAATATGGACTGTACACTGAAGCTTTCTTT | CASSQYGLYTEAFF
TRBJ1-5 | TRBV9 | NA | NA | TGTGCCAGCAGCGTAGGGCAGGCCCTCAATCAGCCCCAGCATTTT | CASSVGQALNQPQHF
TRBJ1-1 | TRBV14 | NA | NA | TGTGCCAGCAGCCAAGGGGGGGTTCAGGGACCCAGGAACACTGAAGCTTTCTTT | CASSQGGVQGPRNTEAFF
TRBJ2-7 | TRBV20-1 | many | TRBD1 | TGCAGTGCTAGTGGTGACAGGGACCACGAGCAGTACTTC | CSASGDRDHEQYF
TRBJ2-7 | TRBV19 | NA | TRBD2 | TGTGCCAGTAGTATAGGGCGGGGGTCGTCCTACGAGCAGTACTTC | CASSIGRGSSYEQYF
TRBJ2-1 | TRBV3-1 | few | NA | TGTGCCAGCAGCCAAGGAGGGGACAATGAGCAGTTCTTC | CASSQGGDNEQFF
TRBJ2-7 | TRBV10-3 | few | TRBD2 | TGTGCCATCAGTGAACTCGGGAGGGGGGATTACGAGCAGTACTTC | CAISELGRGDYEQYF
TRBJ2-5 | TRBV27 | few | NA | TGTGCCAGCGGCAGGGAGAGGCAGACCCAGTACTTC | CASGRERQTQYF
TRBJ1-5 | TRBV20-1 | few | NA | TGCAGTGCTAGTTCCGCAACCGGGACGAGTTCGCAGCCCCAGCATTTT | CSASSATGTSSQPQHF
TRBJ1-1 | TRBV27 | many | NA | TGTGCCAGCAGTTACAGGGAGAACACTGAAGCTTTCTTT | CASSYRENTEAFF
TRBJ2-2 | TRBV4-1 | NA | TRBD1 | TGCGCCAGCAGCCGAGAGCTGGGGGGACAGGGAAGAACCGGGGAGCTGTTTTTT | CASSRELGGQGRTGELFF
TRBJ2-5 | TRBV7-9 | many | NA | TGTGCCAGCAGCTTGGGCAGGGGAAGAGAGACCCAGTACTTC | CASSLGRGRETQYF
TRBJ2-5 | TRBV7-9 | many | NA | TGTGCCAGCATTCCCAACCGGGTGAGAGAGACCCAGTACTTC | CASIPNRVRETQYF
TRBJ1-6 | TRBV6-2/TRBV6-3 | NA | NA | TGTGCCAGCAGTTACGCCGGACGAAATAATTCACCCCTCCACTTT | CASSYAGRNNSPLHF
TRBJ2-1 | TRBV9 | NA | NA | TGTGCCAGCAGCGTAGTAGGTCACCCTATTCCGGGAAACAATTACAATGAGCAGTTCTTC | CASSVVGHPIPGNNYNEQFF
TRBJ1-5 | TRBV7-9 | few | NA | TGTGCCAGCAGCTTAGGGTCAGACTCCAATCAGCCCCAGCATTTT | CASSLGSDSNQPQHF
TRBJ1-2 | TRBV28 | NA | TRBD1 | TGTGCCAGCACCTCACTAGGACAGGGGGCTGGCTACACCTTC | CASTSLGQGAGYTF
TRBJ1-6 | TRBV7-8 | NA | NA | TGTGCCAGCCATGGGGGAGGCTCCTATAATTCACCCCTCCACTTT | CASHGGGSYNSPLHF
TRBJ2-2 | TRBV6-2/TRBV6-3 | many | NA | TGTGCCAGCATTAGGGGCCCCAACACCGGGGAGCTGTTTTTT | CASIRGPNTGELFF
TRBJ2-5 | TRBV9 | few | NA | TGTGCCAGCAGCGTAGCTTTCGGGATCCAAGAGACCCAGTACTTC | CASSVAFGIQETQYF
TRBJ2-1 | TRBV2 | NA | NA | TGTGCCAGCAGTGAAGCCAGGACGGGAAATGAGCAGTTCTTC | CASSEARTGNEQFF
TRBJ2-1 | TRBV11-3 | NA | NA | TGTGCCAGCAGCTTACAGGGGCGGCATGAGCAGTTCTTC | CASSLQGRHEQFF
TRBJ1-6 | TRBV18 | few | NA | TGTGCCAGCTCACCTTCCAATAATTCACCCCTCCACTTT | CASSPSNNSPLHF
TRBJ1-1 | TRBV4-3 | NA | TRBD1 | TGCGCCAGCAGCCAAGAACAGGGGTTGCGCACTGAAGCTTTCTTT | CASSQEQGLRTEAFF
TRBJ2-5 | TRBV30 | NA | TRBD1 | TGTGCCTGGAGCGCTGACAGGGGGCGCGAAGAGACCCAGTACTTC | CAWSADRGREETQYF
TRBJ1-6 | TRBV10-3 | few | TRBD1 | TGTGCCATCAGTGAAAGAAGGGACAGTCATAATTCACCCCTCCACTTT | CAISERRDSHNSPLHF
TRBJ2-7 | TRBV7-9 | few | TRBD1 | TGTGCCAGCAGCCCTGACAGGGGAACGTCCTACGAGCAGTACTTC | CASSPDRGTSYEQYF
TRBJ2-3 | TRBV20-1 | many | TRBD2 | TGCAGTGCTAGAGATCCGCTAGCGGGGATAGATACGCAGTATTTT | CSARDPLAGIDTQYF
TRBJ2-7 | TRBV6-5 | NA | NA | TGTGCCAGCAGTTACTCGAGGGCTCGCACCTACGAGCAGTACTTC | CASSYSRARTYEQYF